This TCR beta chain came from a study of CD8 T cells in ankylosing spondylitis. Study results and limitations: Seemingly distinctive of ankylosing spondylitis blood was a TCR beta motif formed by eight highly homologous variants. It was reported that disease-linked clones were significantly enriched in matched ankylosing spondylitis synovial fluid. Clones linked to the disease showed a CD8+ phenotype. They occurred at relatively low frequencies in peripheral blood.

CDR1 is SEHNR, CDR2 FQNEAQ, per germline (reference sequence). This CDR3 comprises 15 residues. Trimming took 5 bases from V and 4 from J; bases not matched to a gene: 8. Quantitative barcoded 5'-RACE was used to prepare TCR beta libraries. Using its own MiXCR run on the 5' RACE reads, TCRdb lists one record per CDR3 protein. The table shows 380,000 or so distinct CDR3 sequences, with 20% occurring only once. A remark on this clonotype: Antigen: not known.

Sequencing was done on a sample of blood, either unsorted or a sorted T cell fraction (not recorded which). The chain has TRBV7-9 and TRBJ2-1; the match to TRBD1 covers 7 bases. This sequence was found in a male donor with ankylosing spondylitis or in good health (not recorded which). CDR3 nucleotides: TGTGCCAGCAGCGGGGCCGGGACAGCATACAATGAGCAGTTCTTC. It is translated as CASSGAGTAYNEQFF.